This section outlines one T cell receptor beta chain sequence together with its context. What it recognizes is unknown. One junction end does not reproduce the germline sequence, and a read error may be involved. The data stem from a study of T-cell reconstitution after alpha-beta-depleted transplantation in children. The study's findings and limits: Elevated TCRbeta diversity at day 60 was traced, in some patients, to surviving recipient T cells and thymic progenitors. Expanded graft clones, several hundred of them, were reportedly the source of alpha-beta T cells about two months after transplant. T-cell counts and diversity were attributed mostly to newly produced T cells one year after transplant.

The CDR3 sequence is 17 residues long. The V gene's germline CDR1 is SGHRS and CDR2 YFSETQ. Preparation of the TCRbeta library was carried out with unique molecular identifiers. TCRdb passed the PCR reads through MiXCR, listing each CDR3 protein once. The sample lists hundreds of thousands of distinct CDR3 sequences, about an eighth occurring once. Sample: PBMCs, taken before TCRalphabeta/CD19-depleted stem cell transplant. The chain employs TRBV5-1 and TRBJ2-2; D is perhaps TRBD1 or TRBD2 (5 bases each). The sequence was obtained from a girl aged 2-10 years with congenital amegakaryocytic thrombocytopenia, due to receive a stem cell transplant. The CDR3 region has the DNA TGCGCCAGCAGCTCGAGGGGACCCTTCGGTGACACCGGGGAGCTGCTTTTT. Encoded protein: CASSSRGPFGDTGELLF.